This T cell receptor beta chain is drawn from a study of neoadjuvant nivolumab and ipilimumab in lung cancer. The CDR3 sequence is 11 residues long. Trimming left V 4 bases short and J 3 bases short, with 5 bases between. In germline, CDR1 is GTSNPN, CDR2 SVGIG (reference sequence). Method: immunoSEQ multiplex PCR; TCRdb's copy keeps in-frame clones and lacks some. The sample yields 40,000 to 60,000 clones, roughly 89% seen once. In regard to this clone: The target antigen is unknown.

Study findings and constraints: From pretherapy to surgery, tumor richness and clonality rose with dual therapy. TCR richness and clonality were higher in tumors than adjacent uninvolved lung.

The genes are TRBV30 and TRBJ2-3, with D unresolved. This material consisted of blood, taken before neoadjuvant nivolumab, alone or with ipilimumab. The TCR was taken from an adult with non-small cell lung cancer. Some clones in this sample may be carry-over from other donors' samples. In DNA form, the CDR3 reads TGTGCCTGGACTACTACAGATACGCAGTATTTT. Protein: CAWTTTDTQYF.